One and the same sample provided the 31 T cell receptor beta chains below, sequenced in a study of blood T cell repertoires in COVID-19. Here immunoSEQ multiplex PCR was the method, and the copy in TCRdb shows in-frame clones only, minus some. The sample includes 150,000 to 200,000 clones, about 92% of them seen just once. Input material: peripheral blood. The receptors originated from a man aged 60 to 75 with active or convalescent COVID-19.

The V and J genes are TRBV5-1 and TRBJ2-1; 11 bases are shared with TRBD2. Trimming removed 0 bases from V and 1 base from J; junction bases left unmatched: 0. The CDR3 has 16 amino acids. Germline V lookup: CDR1 SGHRS, CDR2 YFSETQ. The DNA of the CDR3 is TGCGCCAGCAGCTTGGGACTAGCGGGGTCCTACAATGAGCAGTTCTTC. It encodes CASSLGLAGSYNEQFF.

The chain joins TRBV7-9 to TRBJ2-3; D is perhaps TRBD2 (5 bases). This CDR3 has 16 residues. CDR1 is SEHNR and CDR2 is FQNEAQ in the germline V gene (reference sequence). Trimming removed 4 bases from V and 0 bases from J, with 14 bases in between. The CDR3 DNA reads TGTGCCAGCAGCTCCAGTTGGCGAGGGAGCACAGATACGCAGTATTTT. Amino acids: CASSSSWRGSTDTQYF.

The chain combines TRBV10-1 with TRBJ2-1; 9 bases line up with TRBD1. Germline V gives CDR1 WNHNN, CDR2 SYGVQD (reference sequence). CDR3 size: 16 residues. Trimming cost V 6 bases and J 3 bases; bases outside gene matches: 9. CDR3 sequence reads: CASRRSGTGNYNEQFF. The CDR3 DNA reads TGCGCCAGCAGGCGATCCGGGACAGGGAACTACAATGAGCAGTTCTTC.

The rearrangement links TRBV5-1 to TRBJ2-3; 10 positions agree with TRBD2. The CDR3 extends over 16 amino acids. Germline-derived CDR1 and CDR2 are SGHRS and YFSETQ. The V segment lost 4 bases and the J segment 1 base; nucleotides outside the gene matches: 6. The CDR3 here is CASSPRTSGRTDTQYF. The CDR3 region has the DNA TGCGCCAGCAGCCCACGGACTAGCGGTCGCACAGATACGCAGTATTTT.

This clone is a singleton in its sample. The J gene is TRBJ1-4, the V gene TRBV5-4; TRBD1 matches 9 bases. Germline V gives CDR1 SGHNT, CDR2 YYREEE (reference sequence). This CDR3 spans 14 amino acids. V was pared by 2 bases and J by 8 bases, with 4 bases of the junction left unmatched. CDR3: CASSLQGASEKLFF. Here the CDR3 DNA reads TGTGCCAGCAGCTTACAGGGGGCATCGGAAAAACTGTTTTTT.

This clone was detected only once. The chain carries TRBV23-1 and TRBJ1-1; 7 nucleotides agree with TRBD1. TRBV23-1 is labeled an ORF, and its function is uncertain. Trimming at V came to 2 bases and at J to 7 bases, leaving 10 bases not matched to a gene. The CDR3 has 15 amino acids. The CDR3 DNA sequence: TGCGCCAGCAGTCAACCCCGACAGGGTCAGAGTGAAGCTTTCTTT. This translates into CASSQPRQGQSEAFF.

The J gene is TRBJ1-1, the V gene TRBV5-1; TRBD1 matches 7 bases. Germline CDR1 reads SGHRS; CDR2 reads YFSETQ. V dropped 6 bases and J dropped 0; count of bases not matched to a gene: 5. This CDR3 spans 14 amino acids. CDR3 in DNA: TGCGCCAGCACCCTCGGGACAGTGAACACTGAAGCTTTCTTT. Translated: CASTLGTVNTEAFF.

The chain carries TRBV24-1 and TRBJ1-2; 7 bases fit TRBD1. This CDR3 spans 13 amino acids. The trim removed 5 bases at V and 6 bases at J, leaving 5 bases unmatched. Per germline, CDR1 KGHDR and CDR2 SFDVKD. The CDR3 region is CATSGGRGHGYTF. In nucleotides, the CDR3 is TGTGCCACCAGTGGAGGAAGGGGGCATGGCTACACCTTC.

V and J are TRBV3-1 (or the pseudogene TRBV3-2) and TRBJ2-5, with 7 positions matching TRBD2. In germline, CDR1 is LGHDT, CDR2 YNNKEL (reference sequence). The CDR3 sequence is 16 residues long. After removal of 4 bases from V and 2 bases from J, the junction contained 10 bases not matched to a gene. The CDR3, as DNA: TGTGCCAGCAGCCTCCTTTTAAAGCGGGAACAAGAGACCCAGTACTTC. This translates into CASSLLLKREQETQYF.

The chain couples TRBV5-5 to TRBJ1-5; TRBD1 agrees at 8 bases. V lost 4 bases and J lost 5; bases outside the gene matches: 8. CDR3 length: 15 amino acids. Germline V CDR1 and CDR2: SGHKS, YYEKEE (reference sequence). CDR3 loop: CASSPYGQGDQPQHF. The CDR3 bases are TGTGCCAGCAGCCCGTATGGACAGGGCGATCAGCCCCAGCATTTT.

The genes are TRBV7-9 and TRBJ1-2, with a tentative D call TRBD1 (6 bases). The CDR3 has 13 residues. With 5 bases removed from V and 4 bases from J, the gap between germline ends came to 11 bases. Germline V lookup: CDR1 SEHNR, CDR2 FQNEAQ (reference sequence). The CDR3 sequence: CASSLGHSYGYTF. In DNA, the CDR3 is TGTGCCAGCAGCCTGGGACACTCCTATGGCTACACCTTC. Full variable domain (remainder filled in from reference TRBV7-9 and TRBJ1-2): DTGVSQNPRHKITKRGQNVTFRCDPISEHNRLYWYRQTLGQGPEFLTYFQNEAQLEKSRLLSDRFSAERPKGSFSTLEIQRTEQGDSAMYLCASSLGHSYGYTFGSGTRLTVV.

The chain employs TRBV2 and TRBJ2-7; no definite D call. V was clipped by 8 bases and J by 0 bases, with 14 bases between them. Germline lookup yields CDR1 SNHLY and CDR2 FYNNEI. The CDR3 has 14 residues. The DNA for the CDR3 is TGTGCCAGCGCCATTACAAGGAGCTCCTACGAGCAGTACTTC. Translated, it gives CASAITRSSYEQYF.

This clone was picked up one time. The J gene is TRBJ2-3, the V gene TRBV3-1 (or the pseudogene TRBV3-2); TRBD1 matches 7 bases. The V and J ends lost 3 bases and 3 bases, in that order; junction bases with no gene match: 6. CDR1 and CDR2 (germline): LGHDT, YNNKEL (reference sequence). This CDR3 is built from 15 residues. The CDR3: CASSHPGQATDTQYF. CDR3 nucleotide sequence: TGTGCCAGCAGCCACCCCGGACAGGCAACAGATACGCAGTATTTT.

The genes are TRBV5-1 and TRBJ2-5, with TRBD2 matching 10 bases. The CDR3 totals 17 residues. Trimming at V came to 0 bases and at J to 1 base, leaving 6 bases not matched to a gene. CDR1 SGHRS and CDR2 YFSETQ come from the germline V gene. CDR3 sequence (DNA): TGCGCCAGCAGCTTGGGATCCGGACTAGCGGTCCAAGAGACCCAGTACTTC. As protein: CASSLGSGLAVQETQYF.

The chain carries TRBV7-9 and TRBJ2-7; a possible D gene is TRBD1 (5 bases). V was pared by 5 bases and J by 3 bases, with 11 bases between. Germline assignment: CDR1 SEHNR and CDR2 FQNEAQ (reference sequence). The CDR3 runs to 13 residues. CDR3 DNA: TGTGCCAGCAGCACGCAGGGAAGCTACGAGCAGTACTTC. Amino acids: CASSTQGSYEQYF.

The chain joins TRBV5-1 to TRBJ2-5, with TRBD2 as a possible D gene (7 bases). The CDR3 runs to 14 residues. V was cut by 3 bases and J by 4 bases, with 13 bases left in between. Germline-derived CDR1 and CDR2 are SGHRS and YFSETQ. DNA of the CDR3: TGCGCCAGCAGCTCTGCGGGGGCCCGAGAGACCCAGTACTTC. This codes for CASSSAGARETQYF.

This chain connects TRBV6-6 to TRBJ1-6, with 8 bases matching TRBD1. Germline CDR1 is MNHNY and CDR2 is SVGAGI (reference sequence). The trim removed 6 bases at V and 2 bases at J, leaving 6 bases unmatched. The CDR3 sequence is 16 residues long. CDR3 sequence (DNA): TGTGCCAGCAGCCGCGGACAGGGCACCTATAATTCACCCCTCCACTTT. Its protein is CASSRGQGTYNSPLHF.

This chain connects TRBV3-1 (or the pseudogene TRBV3-2) to TRBJ1-2, with 11 bases lining up with TRBD1. J lost 5 bases, V lost 4 bases, and 9 bases had no gene match. Germline-derived CDR1 and CDR2 are LGHDT and YNNKEL (reference sequence). The CDR3 extends over 16 amino acids. The CDR3 sequence is CASSPASGQGGYGYTF. DNA of the CDR3: TGTGCCAGCAGCCCGGCCTCGGGACAGGGGGGGTATGGCTACACCTTC.

The chain uses TRBV5-1 and TRBJ1-4, with unresolved D. Trimming took off 0 bases at V and 8 bases at J, with 11 bases between the two ends. Germline-derived CDR1 and CDR2 are SGHRS and YFSETQ. The CDR3 is 14 residues long. CDR3 coding DNA: TGCGCCAGCAGCTTGGCCGGAGGTGGGGAAAAACTGTTTTTT. It translates to CASSLAGGGEKLFF.

The chain joins TRBV6-5 to TRBJ1-2, with TRBD1 identical over 9 bases. The germline gives CDR1 MNHEY, CDR2 SVGAGI. Losses at the gene ends were 5 bases for V and 7 bases for J; bases not matched to a gene: 11. The CDR3 runs to 15 residues. CDR3 nucleotide sequence: TGTGCCAGCAGTCCCGCGGACAGGGGACTACGTGGCTACACCTTC. Translation: CASSPADRGLRGYTF.

This chain links TRBV9 with TRBJ2-2; 10 bases are a match to TRBD1. After removal of 3 bases from V and 6 bases from J, the junction contained 5 bases not matched to a gene. Germline-derived CDR1 and CDR2 are SGDLS and YYNGEE. CDR3 length equals 15 residues. As DNA, the CDR3 is TGTGCCAGCAGCGACCTAGGGACAGGGGCCGGGGAGCTGTTTTTT. Residues: CASSDLGTGAGELFF.

CDR3 nucleotides: TGCGCCAGCAGCCAAGGAGCGGCGGGGGAGCCCTACGAGCAGTACTTC. It codes for CASSQGAAGEPYEQYF. This chain connects TRBV4-1 to TRBJ2-7, with 7 bases aligning to TRBD2. Germline CDR1 is MGHRA and CDR2 is YSYEKL. V was pared by 1 base and J by 2 bases, with 8 bases of the junction left unmatched. CDR3 size: 16 residues.

The CDR3 DNA is TGTGCCAGCAGCCTCCCCGGGAGGGGCTACGAGCAGTACTTC. Its translation: CASSLPGRGYEQYF. The V and J genes are TRBV3-1 (or the pseudogene TRBV3-2) and TRBJ2-7; 8 bases line up with TRBD2. CDR3 size: 14 residues. Germline trimming cut 4 bases from V and 3 bases from J; bases unmatched to any gene: 5. Per germline, CDR1 LGHDT and CDR2 YNNKEL (reference sequence).

The chain is built from TRBV28 and TRBJ1-2; 9 nucleotides agree with TRBD1. Germline V gene data show CDR1 as MDHEN and CDR2 as SYDVKM. V trimming: 3 bases; J trimming: 4 bases; junction bases outside the gene matches: 0. The CDR3 totals 13 residues. The CDR3 nucleotides are TGTGCCAGCAGTTTGACAGGGGGCTATGGCTACACCTTC. Its protein product is CASSLTGGYGYTF.

The V gene is TRBV6-2 or TRBV6-3, the J gene TRBJ2-1, with TRBD2 as a possible D gene (5 bases). The CDR3 totals 15 residues. Per germline, CDR1 MNHEY and CDR2 SVGEGT. V lost 2 bases and J lost 5, with 13 bases in between. In nucleotides, the CDR3 is TGTGCCAGCAGTTACGTCGGGAAGACACACAATGAGCAGTTCTTC. Encoded protein: CASSYVGKTHNEQFF.

This clone showed up just a few times. V and J are TRBV10-1 and TRBJ1-1; 9 nucleotides line up with TRBD1. The V segment lost 3 bases and the J segment 4 bases; nucleotides outside the gene matches: 3. The V gene's germline CDR1 is WNHNN and CDR2 SYGVQD (reference sequence). The CDR3 has 14 residues. The CDR3 protein is CASSEGTGTTEAFF. The CDR3 nucleotides read TGCGCCAGCAGTGAAGGGACAGGGACCACTGAAGCTTTCTTT.

This clone has just one count. The chain's CDR3 is CASSPTTGKGTNEKLFF. CDR3 in DNA: TGTGCCAGCAGCCCCACGACAGGGAAAGGAACTAATGAAAAACTGTTTTTT. This chain links TRBV3-1 (or the pseudogene TRBV3-2) with TRBJ1-4; 7 bases agree with TRBD1. CDR1 LGHDT and CDR2 YNNKEL come from the germline V gene (reference sequence). After removal of 4 bases from V and 1 base from J, the junction contained 9 bases not matched to a gene. There are 17 residues in the CDR3.

The table lists this clone with a few counts. This chain links TRBV19 with TRBJ1-2; D is ambiguous. The CDR3 is 16 amino acids. CDR1 and CDR2 (germline): LNHDA, SQIVND (reference sequence). V was pared by 6 bases and J by 4 bases, with 21 bases between. Here the CDR3 DNA reads TGTGCCAGTAGAGAATTTCGGGGTCGAGCCCCCTATGGCTACACCTTC. As protein: CASREFRGRAPYGYTF.

V is TRBV6-2 or TRBV6-3 and J is TRBJ2-6, with 10 bases lining up with TRBD1. Looked up from germline, CDR1 is MNHEY and CDR2 is SVGEGT. CDR3 length: 17 residues. V dropped 5 bases and J dropped 2; count of bases not matched to a gene: 6. CDR3 DNA: TGTGCCAGCAGTGACCTAGGACAGGGGGCTGGGGCCAACGTCCTGACTTTC. This gives the protein CASSDLGQGAGANVLTF.

The chain joins TRBV19 to TRBJ2-3, with 10 bases identical to TRBD2. The germline gives CDR1 LNHDA, CDR2 SQIVND (reference sequence). The CDR3 loop spans 19 amino acids. The V and J ends lost 5 bases and 9 bases, in that order; junction bases with no gene match: 23. The DNA of the CDR3 is TGTGCCAGTAGTTCCAGACACTCAAAAGCGGGAGGGTATGGGGGAACGCAGTATTTT. Encoded protein: CASSSRHSKAGGYGGTQYF.

This clone was detected a few times. V and J are TRBV7-2 and TRBJ1-2, with TRBD1 matching over 10 bases. Germline-derived CDR1 and CDR2 are SGHTA and FQGNSA. This CDR3 has 14 residues. Unmatched junction bases numbered 5, after V lost 5 bases and J lost 5 bases. For the CDR3, the DNA is TGTGCCAGCAGCCCTCGGACAGGGGGATATGGCTACACCTTC. Translating gives CASSPRTGGYGYTF.